Shown below are 22 T cell receptor beta chains from a single sample sequenced in a study of naive and memory T cell subsets. An equimolar mix of two oligonucleotides served as the beta constant-region primer for TRBC1 and TRBC2. TCRdb fed the UMI-ligation and nested PCR reads into MiXCR, producing one record per CDR3 protein. Of approximately 85,000 distinct CDR3 sequences in the sample, about 7% are singletons; the top ten hold around 1.6%. Source material: central memory CD4+ T cells from blood. These receptors were collected from a human donor in good health.

This clonotype occurred many times. This rearrangement joins TRBV3-1 to TRBJ2-3; TRBD2 might be the D (6 bases). Germline V gives CDR1 LGHDT, CDR2 YNNKEL (reference sequence). V lost 5 bases and J lost 7, with 22 bases in between. The CDR3 extends over 16 amino acids. DNA of the CDR3: TGTGCCAGCAGCAAGGGGAGTGGCGGGGCCCGGAATACGCAGTATTTT. Its translation: CASSKGSGGARNTQYF.

In its sample, this clonotype was seen a few times. The genes are TRBV18 and TRBJ2-3; 14 nucleotides match TRBD2. The CDR3 consists of 19 residues. Trimming cost V 4 bases and J 2 bases; bases outside gene matches: 11. Germline V gene sequence: CDR1 KGHSH, CDR2 LQKENI. The CDR3 loop is CASSRTSGGPTGPTDTQYF. CDR3 coding DNA: TGTGCCAGCTCACGGACTAGCGGGGGGCCCACCGGACCCACAGATACGCAGTATTTT.

This clonotype was counted many times. This chain joins TRBV11-2 and TRBJ2-7; the D gene is possibly TRBD2 (5 bases). CDR1 is SGHAT and CDR2 is FQNNGV in the germline V gene. The V end was cut by 3 bases, the J end by 5 bases, with 11 bases between. This CDR3 contains 13 residues. The DNA of the CDR3 is TGTGCCAGCAGCTTCCTAGCTCGAAACGAGCAGTACTTC. Translated, it gives CASSFLARNEQYF.

The CDR3 DNA is TGTGCCAGCAGACTTCCGCTCGGGACAGGGGGCGAGAACTATGGCTACACCTTC. Protein: CASRLPLGTGGENYGYTF. This chain uses TRBV28 with TRBJ1-2, with TRBD1 matching over 12 bases. This CDR3 contains 18 residues. V lost 6 bases and J lost 2; bases outside the gene matches: 13. Germline V lookup: CDR1 MDHEN, CDR2 SYDVKM.

This clonotype was found many times. The V call is TRBV7-9, the J call TRBJ1-6; a possible D gene is TRBD1 (6 bases). The CDR3 loop spans 14 amino acids. CDR1 and CDR2 (germline): SEHNR, FQNEAQ (reference sequence). Trimming removed 1 base at V and 7 bases at J, with 8 bases between. The CDR3 region has the DNA TGTGCCAGCAGCTTAGAACAGGGCAATTCACCCCTCCACTTT. Amino acids: CASSLEQGNSPLHF. The full variable domain, in which reference TRBV7-9 and TRBJ1-6 provide the parts outside the CDR3, is DTGVSQNPRHKITKRGQNVTFRCDPISEHNRLYWYRQTLGQGPEFLTYFQNEAQLEKSRLLSDRFSAERPKGSFSTLEIQRTEQGDSAMYLCASSLEQGNSPLHFGNGTRLTVT.

This clonotype has only a few counts. The chain joins TRBV28 to TRBJ2-7; the D gene could be TRBD1 or TRBD2 (5 bases each). The length of the CDR3 is 12 residues. In germline, CDR1 is MDHEN, CDR2 SYDVKM. V lost 2 bases, J lost 5 bases, and 7 bases lay in between. The CDR3 nucleotides read TGTGCCAGCAGTTTACGGGGCCACGAGCAGTACTTC. Translating it yields CASSLRGHEQYF. Full variable domain (remainder filled in from reference TRBV28 and TRBJ2-7): DVKVTQSSRYLVKRTGEKVFLECVQDMDHENMFWYRQDPGLGLRLIYFSYDVKMKEKGDIPEGYSVSREKKERFSLILESASTNQTSMYLCASSLRGHEQYFGPGTRLTVT.

This clonotype has ten or more counts. This chain uses TRBV20-1 with TRBJ2-3, with unresolved D. Germline V gene data show CDR1 as DFQATT and CDR2 as SNEGSKA (reference sequence). V lost 1 base and J 2 bases, leaving 22 bases between the germline ends. This CDR3 comprises 18 residues. This CDR3 reads CSARAPLISRHSTDTQYF. CDR3 DNA sequence: TGCAGTGCTAGAGCCCCTTTAATTTCTAGACACTCCACAGATACGCAGTATTTT.

This clonotype was found many times. The chain employs TRBV7-2 and TRBJ2-7; 13 bases match TRBD2. CDR1 and CDR2 (germline): SGHTA, FQGNSA. The V segment lost 4 bases and the J segment 4 bases; nucleotides outside the gene matches: 7. The CDR3 has 16 amino acids. The CDR3 sequence is CASSSIETSGRYEQYF. The CDR3 nucleotides read TGTGCCAGCAGCTCCATCGAGACTAGCGGGAGGTACGAGCAGTACTTC.

In this sample, this clonotype turned up a few times. This chain links TRBV18 with TRBJ2-7; D might be TRBD1 (6 bases). The CDR3 has 14 residues. With 6 bases removed from V and 4 bases from J, the gap between germline ends came to 16 bases. The germline CDR1 and CDR2 sequences are KGHSH and LQKENI. Here the CDR3 DNA reads TGTGCCAGCTCGATACAGGGAAGGGCGTACGAGCAGTACTTC. Protein: CASSIQGRAYEQYF.

The rearrangement links TRBV19 to TRBJ1-1; the D gene is possibly TRBD1 (5 bases). V shed 5 bases and J shed 5 bases, with 15 bases lying between them. Germline loops: CDR1 LNHDA, CDR2 SQIVND (reference sequence). CDR3 length: 14 amino acids. CDR3 protein: CASSLYRDGTEAFF. The DNA of the CDR3 is TGTGCCAGTAGTTTGTACCGGGACGGGACTGAAGCTTTCTTT.

There are many counts of this clonotype. The V gene is TRBV7-2, the J gene TRBJ2-7, with D maybe TRBD1 (5 bases). Germline CDR1 reads SGHTA; CDR2 reads FQGNSA. Trimming cost V 4 bases and J 1 base, with 8 bases left between them. The CDR3 sequence is 13 residues long. The CDR3 loop reads CASSWRQSYEQYF. The CDR3 DNA follows: TGTGCCAGCAGCTGGCGACAGTCCTACGAGCAGTACTTC.

The rearrangement links TRBV7-3 to TRBJ2-1, with 11 bases matching TRBD2. Germline-derived CDR1 and CDR2 are SGHTA and FQGTGA. J gave up 0 bases and V 1 base, and 5 bases lay outside the gene matches. This CDR3 is built from 18 residues. CDR3 coding DNA: TGTGCCAGCAGCTTAATTAGCGGGAGGGCCAGCTCCTACAATGAGCAGTTCTTC. Translating gives CASSLISGRASSYNEQFF.

This clonotype was seen repeatedly, ten times or more. This chain joins TRBV12-3 or TRBV12-4 and TRBJ1-3, with D hard to call. This CDR3 comprises 10 residues. Trimming stripped 6 bases from V and 9 bases from J, with 6 bases between. CDR3 nucleotide sequence: TGTGCCAGCAGCGGGATCACCATATATTTT. Translated: CASSGITIYF.

The chain uses TRBV28 and TRBJ2-1; TRBD1 aligns across 10 bases. CDR1 MDHEN and CDR2 SYDVKM come from the germline V gene. Trimming at V came to 6 bases and at J to 6 bases, leaving 5 bases not matched to a gene. The CDR3 spans 14 residues. In DNA, the CDR3 is TGTGCCAGCAGGGGGGACAGGGGCTTCAATGAGCAGTTCTTC. It codes for CASRGDRGFNEQFF.

This clonotype was seen more than once but under ten times. The chain carries TRBV20-1 and TRBJ2-5, with D possibly TRBD1 on 5 matching bases. The CDR3 extends over 14 amino acids. CDR1 and CDR2 from the germline V gene are DFQATT and SNEGSKA (reference sequence). The ends were cut back, 0 bases at V and 0 bases at J, with 8 bases in the middle. The CDR3 region is CSAREWTYQETQYF. The CDR3 DNA is TGCAGTGCTAGAGAATGGACATACCAAGAGACCCAGTACTTC.

V and J are TRBV6-6 and TRBJ2-4, with D perhaps given as TRBD1 or TRBD2 (7 bases each). V was cut by 2 bases and J by 4 bases, with 12 bases left in between. Germline lookup yields CDR1 MNHNY and CDR2 SVGAGI (reference sequence). There are 15 residues in the CDR3. CDR3 sequence reads: CASSYGGGQKNIQYF. The CDR3 coding sequence is TGTGCCAGCAGTTACGGGGGGGGACAGAAAAACATTCAGTACTTC.

This clonotype was seen at least ten times. The genes are TRBV30 and TRBJ2-2; 8 bases are shared with TRBD2. V lost 5 bases, J lost 1 base, and 3 bases stayed unmatched. CDR1 and CDR2 (germline): GTSNPN, SVGIG (reference sequence). CDR3 length equals 14 residues. CDR3 sequence: CAWAGGLNTGELFF. CDR3 DNA sequence: TGTGCCTGGGCGGGGGGCCTGAACACCGGGGAGCTGTTTTTT.

The sample holds many counts of this clonotype. The chain has TRBV3-1 and TRBJ1-1; 8 nucleotides align to TRBD1. This CDR3 is 13 amino acids long. The V gene's germline CDR1 is LGHDT and CDR2 YNNKEL (reference sequence). Trimming at V came to 1 base and at J to 7 bases, leaving 2 bases not matched to a gene. CDR3 region: CASSQGTGIEAFF. DNA for the CDR3: TGTGCCAGCAGCCAAGGGACAGGGATTGAAGCTTTCTTT.

On this clonotype itself: This may be a read error, as it is one base from a much larger clone. J is TRBJ2-7 and V is TRBV7-8; 8 bases align to TRBD2. Per the germline V gene, CDR1 is SGHVS and CDR2 is FQNEAQ. The CDR3 is 17 residues long. This chain's CDR3 is CASSSLGGGITFDEQCF. The CDR3 DNA reads as TGTGCCAGCAGCTCCCTCGGGGGGGGCATCACGTTTGACGAGCAGTGCTTC.

V gene TRBV6-2 or TRBV6-3 combines with J gene TRBJ2-7, with 9 bases lining up with TRBD2. The CDR3 consists of 15 residues. Per germline, CDR1 MNHEY and CDR2 SVGEGT. V dropped 8 bases and J dropped 3; count of bases not matched to a gene: 11. In DNA, the CDR3 is TGTGCCAGCCGTTTTATTGCTAGCGGGATCTACGAGCAGTACTTC. Its protein is CASRFIASGIYEQYF.

This clonotype was observed a few times. V is TRBV11-2 and J is TRBJ2-7; perhaps TRBD2 as D (6 bases). V was pared by 3 bases and J by 6 bases, with 12 bases between. Germline CDR1 SGHAT, CDR2 FQNNGV. The CDR3 length is 13 residues. DNA for the CDR3: TGTGCCAGCAGCTTGGGTCTGGAGGGCGAGCAGTACTTC. It codes for CASSLGLEGEQYF.

This sequence joins TRBV2 and TRBJ2-6; 7 bases map to TRBD1. This CDR3 comprises 16 residues. Losses at the gene ends were 6 bases for V and 3 bases for J; bases not matched to a gene: 8. Germline CDR1 is SNHLY and CDR2 is FYNNEI. The CDR3 here is CASRLTGTGGANVLTF. The CDR3 nucleotides read TGTGCCAGCAGGCTGACAGGGACGGGTGGGGCCAACGTCCTGACTTTC.